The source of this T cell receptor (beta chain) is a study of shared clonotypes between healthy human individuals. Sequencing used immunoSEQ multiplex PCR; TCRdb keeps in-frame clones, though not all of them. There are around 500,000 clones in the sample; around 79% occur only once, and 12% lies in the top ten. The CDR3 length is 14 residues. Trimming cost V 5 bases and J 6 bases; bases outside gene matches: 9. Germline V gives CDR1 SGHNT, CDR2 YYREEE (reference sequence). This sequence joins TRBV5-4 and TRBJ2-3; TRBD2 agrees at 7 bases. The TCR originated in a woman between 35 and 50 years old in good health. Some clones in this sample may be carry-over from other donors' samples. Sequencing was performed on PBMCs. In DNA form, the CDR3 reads TGTGCCAGCAGTTTACTGGTCGGGGGGGATACGCAGTATTTT. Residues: CASSLLVGGDTQYF.